This T cell receptor beta chain was sequenced during a study of CD8 T cells in Susac syndrome. This CDR3 spans 15 amino acids. The V end was cut by 5 bases, the J end by 8 bases, with 18 bases between. Sequencing targeted TCR beta in T cells from blood (CD8+ and CD4+). It was treatment-naive patients with stable or active relapsing-remitting disease who made up the multiple sclerosis controls. The CD8+ and CD4+ T cells were negatively isolated, with the TEMRA cells enriched by FACS. Random hexamers primed reverse transcription of about 0.45 to 1 ug RNA. TCRdb reanalysed the immunoSEQ multiplex PCR reads using MiXCR and keeps one entry per CDR3 protein. The repertoire has under 200,000 distinct CDR3 sequences, 85% to 95% of them found once; the top ten carry 0.15% to 0.2%.

This sequence originates from a human donor with multiple sclerosis. This sequence joins TRBV12-3 or TRBV12-4 and TRBJ1-4, with unresolved D. Sample: CD8+ T cells from PBMCs. The CDR3 nucleotides are TGTGCCAGCAGTGCACAGATTGGGCTACAGGAAAAACTGTTTTTT. This sequence encodes CASSAQIGLQEKLFF.